The T cell receptor beta chain under discussion was sequenced for a study of read filtering for tumor transcriptome and immune sequencing. On the study more broadly: Patients were some 16 male and some 13 female, mean age 65.9 years, range about 47 to 85. Findings of the study overall: Without single-read clonotypes, shared clonotype proportions correlated more between IR-seq and RNA-seq. Roughly four fifths of IR-seq clonotypes had one read, totaling roughly 3.5% of reads; RNA-seq: about 69% and 49%.

With regard to this clonotype: Its target is not known. Just one base apart from a much larger clone, this may be a read error.

Trimming removed 8 bases from V and 1 base from J; junction bases left unmatched: 10. This CDR3 is 16 amino acids long. Germline-derived CDR1 and CDR2 are SEHNR and FQNEAQ (reference sequence). At the time of active disease, bone marrow was collected from every patient. From roughly 390 ng of RNA, a library with molecular barcoded alpha/delta and beta/gamma adaptors was made. TCRdb processed the reads anew with MiXCR; each CDR3 protein has one entry. The sample includes 85,000 to 100,000 distinct CDR3 sequences, roughly a fifth of them seen just once. The rearrangement uses TRBV7-9 and TRBJ1-1; TRBD1 aligns across 10 bases. This clonotype originated in a donor at least 40 years old with multiple myeloma. The specimen sequenced was a population of CD138-negative cells sorted from bone marrow. DNA for the CDR3: TGTGCCAGCGGCCCGCGACAGGGGGCCCGGAACACTGAAGCTTTCTTT. This codes for CASGPRQGARNTEAFF.